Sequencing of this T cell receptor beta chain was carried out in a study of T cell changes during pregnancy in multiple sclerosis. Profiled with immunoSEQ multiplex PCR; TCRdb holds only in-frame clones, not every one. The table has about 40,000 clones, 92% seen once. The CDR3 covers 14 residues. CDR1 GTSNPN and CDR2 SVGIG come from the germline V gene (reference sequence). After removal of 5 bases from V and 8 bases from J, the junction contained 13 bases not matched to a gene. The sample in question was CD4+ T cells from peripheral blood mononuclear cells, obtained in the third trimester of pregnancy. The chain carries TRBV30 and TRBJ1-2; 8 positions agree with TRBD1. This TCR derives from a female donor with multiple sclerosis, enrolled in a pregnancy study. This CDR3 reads CAWDPMQGAGGYTF. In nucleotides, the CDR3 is TGTGCCTGGGACCCGATGCAGGGGGCGGGGGGCTACACCTTC. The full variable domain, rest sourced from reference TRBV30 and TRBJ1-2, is SQTIHQWPATLVQPVGSPLSLECTVEGTSNPNLYWYRQAAGRGLQLLFYSVGIGQISSEVPQNLSASRPQDRQFILSSKKLLLSDSGFYLCAWDPMQGAGGYTFGSGTRLTVV.